This entry describes one T cell receptor beta chain. The antigen it recognizes is unknown. Base qualities were left out, and no much larger clone turns up one base away. Using a constant-region primer and ProtoScript II reverse transcriptase, TCRbeta-specific cDNA was reverse-transcribed from around 500 ng total RNA. The TCRbeta libraries were prepared through three rounds of nested multiplex PCR following a slightly modified ARM-PCR procedure. Each of the first two PCR rounds ran for about 10 cycles and used multiplex TRBV1-TRBV30 forward primers together with a Cbeta reverse primer. Sample barcodes and Illumina adapters were added in a final 25-cycle PCR with Deep VentR polymerase. Before sequencing, amplicons of 200-500 bp were gel-purified using a QIAquick gel extraction kit. TCRbeta amplicons were sequenced on an Illumina HiSeq 2500 with 250-bp paired-end reads. The authors' analysis ran thus. Reads were quality-trimmed with Trimmomatic v0.33, and paired reads were merged with FLASH v1.2.11 to recover full CDR3 sequences. MiGEC v1.2.1b assigned V, D and J germline segments to the rearranged TCRbeta sequences. Clonotype statistics and Shannon-Wiener diversity indices were computed with VDJtools v1.0.0. To reduce sampling bias, subsequent analyses other than the diversity analysis used only the 250 most abundant clonotypes in each sample. The public sequencing data were trimmed at Q25 with fastp and processed into clonotypes with MiXCR by TCRdb, which kept only in-frame beta chains. Rows matching on CDR3 protein sequence are summarized as one entry with the most common DNA and genes. None of the V and J calls come from the authors' own analysis; TCRdb made them. The sample table shows approximately 330,000 distinct CDR3 sequences, and roughly 61% are seen once. Roughly 6% of the sample is in the top ten clones.

V and J lose 0 bases and 8 bases, and a span of 15 bases separates them. Taken from cysteine to phenylalanine, the CDR3 has 14 residues. Only the CDR3 DNA stays, 42 bases, in frame from base 1. The germline V gene (reference sequence) gives CDR1 as SGHKS and CDR2 as YYEKEE. Blood RNA was extracted from unsorted whole blood using TRIzol reagent, and germline DNA was obtained with the DNeasy Blood & Tissue kit. At the time of sampling, the patients had chronic HBV infection and had not received any treatment. Around 4 milliliters of peripheral blood were collected into K2EDTA tubes before surgery. This specimen belongs to a study of tumor-infiltrating lymphocytes in primary liver carcinoma (dated by TCRdb to about 2017). About the investigation overall: Between late 2015 and early 2016, roughly 5 patients in China with histopathologically diagnosed primary liver carcinoma had their tumors surgically resected. Each sample produced roughly 3.65 to 7.13 million productive TCRbeta reads, and read depth showed no significant difference between tissue types. Technical replicate repertoires showed high reproducibility, with mean shared-clone rates roughly 0.89 and correlation coefficients above 0.95. Of the five patients, three men and two women aged 30 to 69 years, four had hepatocellular carcinoma and one had combined HCC and intrahepatic cholangiocarcinoma. A total of roughly 35 specimens from 5 patients underwent TCRbeta repertoire sequencing, comprising roughly 25 tumor regions, 5 adjacent noncancerous liver tissues and 5 peripheral blood samples. The five patients had tumors staged T1-T3 N0M0, with maximum diameters ranging from roughly 4.2 to 11 cm. For each liver tumor, the study sampled five regions along with adjacent normal tissue and blood, and applied TCRbeta repertoire sequencing, expression microarrays and whole-exome sequencing. The investigation overall reported the following: Because only the TCR beta chain was sequenced and unpaired alpha chains were not captured, true repertoire diversity is likely underestimated. The top 250 clones accounted for a significantly greater share of the repertoire in tumors than in blood (p = 0.039). Repertoire overlap was higher between tumor regions (mean approximately 36%) than tumor-adjacent (17%) or tumor-blood (14%) pairs, consistent with antigen-driven expansion. With just four to six patients in the study, the authors point out that the findings should be validated in a larger study. Since the samples were bulk and unsorted, there was no way to compare CD4+ and CD8+ T cell repertoires.

The sequencing sample was made of peripheral blood. The origin of this receptor is a middle-aged man with primary liver carcinoma and hepatitis B virus infection. The V and J segments used are TRBV5-5 and TRBJ2-7; perhaps TRBD1 is the D gene, with 5 bases matching. Read as DNA, the sequence is TGTGCCAGCAGCTTGGCCCAGGACACTACGAAGCAGTACTTC. It is translated as CASSLAQDTTKQYF.